This passage covers 24 T cell receptor beta chains from one sample sequenced in a study of lymphopenia after photon versus proton radiotherapy. Generated by immunoSEQ multiplex PCR, the TCRdb table keeps only in-frame clones and is missing some. The table records about 24,000 clones, about 85% of them present only once. The input for sequencing was peripheral blood, taken from a patient treated with photon-based radiotherapy. The receptor set was obtained from a man aged 60-69 years with pancreatic cancer.

The gene calls are TRBV19 and TRBJ2-1; D ambiguous. V dropped 4 bases and J dropped 0 bases, with 13 bases sitting between them. The CDR3 covers 16 residues. Germline V lookup: CDR1 LNHDA, CDR2 SQIVND (reference sequence). The CDR3 nucleotides read TGTGCCAGTAGTACCCCATTCCACAGCTCCTACAATGAGCAGTTCTTC. Its protein is CASSTPFHSSYNEQFF. The whole variable domain, filled in from reference TRBV19 and TRBJ2-1, reads DGGITQSPKYLFRKEGQNVTLSCEQNLNHDAMYWYRQDPGQGLRLIYYSQIVNDFQKGDIAEGYSVSREKKESFPLTVTSAQKNPTAFYLCASSTPFHSSYNEQFFGPGTRLTVL.

The chain carries TRBV19 and TRBJ2-5; 8 nucleotides align to TRBD1. V lost 1 base to trimming and J lost 2 bases; unmatched junction nucleotides: 6. Germline CDR1 LNHDA, CDR2 SQIVND (reference sequence). This CDR3 comprises 16 residues. This CDR3 reads CASSIGQGQGQETQYF. The CDR3 DNA is TGTGCCAGTAGTATAGGCCAAGGACAGGGACAAGAGACCCAGTACTTC.

The chain has TRBV5-1 and TRBJ1-2, with 7 bases fitting TRBD1. The V gene end was trimmed by 0 bases and the J gene end by 8 bases; junction bases not matched to a gene: 10. The CDR3 loop spans 15 amino acids. CDR1 and CDR2 (germline): SGHRS, YFSETQ. CDR3 loop: CASSLATGPGEGYTF. For the CDR3, the DNA is TGCGCCAGCAGCTTGGCGACAGGGCCCGGAGAAGGCTACACCTTC.

The CDR3 sequence: CASSITENQPQHF. For the CDR3, the DNA is TGTGCCAGTAGTATAACAGAAAATCAGCCCCAGCATTTT. This rearrangement joins TRBV19 to TRBJ1-5, with D uncertain. Trimming shortened V by 2 bases and J by 4 bases, and 6 bases separated the two germline ends. This CDR3 spans 13 amino acids. In germline, CDR1 is LNHDA, CDR2 SQIVND (reference sequence).

The rearrangement joins TRBV7-7 to TRBJ2-3; TRBD2 matches at 8 bases. The CDR3 totals 15 residues. CDR1 SSHAT and CDR2 FNYEAQ come from the germline V gene (reference sequence). With V trimmed by 2 bases and J by 1 base, 2 bases remained unmatched. In nucleotides, the CDR3 is TGTGCCAGCAGCTTACTAGCGGGTGGCACAGATACGCAGTATTTT. As protein: CASSLLAGGTDTQYF.

The gene calls are TRBV5-4 and TRBJ2-3; tentatively, D is TRBD2 (5 bases). The V gene's germline CDR1 is SGHNT and CDR2 YYREEE (reference sequence). Deletions cut 3 bases from V and 4 bases from J, with 15 bases between. There are 15 residues in the CDR3. The CDR3 nucleotides are TGTGCCAGCAGCTCCCCAAAAGGAGGCGCAGATACGCAGTATTTT. This encodes CASSSPKGGADTQYF.

Only a few counts were recorded for this clone. V usage is TRBV6-5 and J usage is TRBJ2-7, with 10 bases lining up with TRBD2. CDR1 MNHEY and CDR2 SVGAGI come from the germline V gene. The junction had 5 bases not matched to a gene; V was cut back by 6 bases and J by 3 bases. The CDR3 runs to 14 residues. The CDR3 spells CASSPSGGGYEQYF. The CDR3 nucleotides are TGTGCCAGCAGCCCTAGCGGGGGCGGCTACGAGCAGTACTTC.

The J gene is TRBJ1-5, the V gene TRBV19; D gene unclear. CDR3 length: 14 amino acids. V lost 2 bases and J lost 5, with 10 bases in between. Germline V lookup: CDR1 LNHDA, CDR2 SQIVND (reference sequence). The CDR3 nucleotides read TGTGCCAGTAGTATATTGCAGAGCCATCAGCCCCAGCATTTT. This translates into CASSILQSHQPQHF.

The J gene is TRBJ1-1, the V gene TRBV13; D is unresolved. Trimming cost V 2 bases and J 3 bases, with 13 bases left between them. The CDR3 is made up of 15 amino acids. From germline, CDR1 is PRHDT and CDR2 FYEKMQ (reference sequence). The chain's CDR3 is CASSLSWGDYTEAFF. The CDR3 nucleotides read TGTGCCAGCAGCTTATCTTGGGGAGATTACACTGAAGCTTTCTTT.

V usage is TRBV11-2 and J usage is TRBJ2-7; D is unclear. CDR3 size: 13 residues. Trimming shortened V by 3 bases and J by 1 base, and 7 bases separated the two germline ends. The germline gives CDR1 SGHAT, CDR2 FQNNGV. CDR3 coding DNA: TGTGCCAGCAGCTTTATCGATTCCTACGAGCAGTACTTC. Translating gives CASSFIDSYEQYF.

The chain has TRBV6-5 and TRBJ1-4, with 9 bases fitting TRBD1. Trimming removed 4 bases from V and 3 bases from J; junction bases left unmatched: 3. Germline CDR1 reads MNHEY; CDR2 reads SVGAGI. The CDR3 sequence is 15 residues long. The CDR3: CASSWGTGPNEKLFF. Here the CDR3 DNA reads TGTGCCAGCAGTTGGGGGACAGGGCCTAATGAAAAACTGTTTTTT.

The chain uses TRBV29-1 and TRBJ2-3, with TRBD2 matching 15 bases. The germline V gene has CDR1 SQVTM and CDR2 ANQGSEA. V dropped 6 bases and J dropped 6; count of bases not matched to a gene: 7. CDR3 length equals 15 residues. The DNA of the CDR3 is TGCAGCGTAGACGGACTAGCGGGGGGGCTCGATACGCAGTATTTT. It yields the protein CSVDGLAGGLDTQYF.

The chain joins TRBV5-6 to TRBJ2-7; 7 bases map to TRBD2. Per germline, CDR1 SGHDT and CDR2 YYEEEE. The CDR3 totals 14 residues. V trimming: 4 bases; J trimming: 3 bases; junction bases outside the gene matches: 7. The CDR3 nucleotides are TGTGCCAGCAGCCTTTACGGGGGGTACTACGAGCAGTACTTC. This translates into CASSLYGGYYEQYF.

The rearrangement joins TRBV19 to TRBJ2-1, with 8 bases matching TRBD2. V trimming: 2 bases; J trimming: 6 bases; junction bases outside the gene matches: 9. Per germline, CDR1 LNHDA and CDR2 SQIVND (reference sequence). The CDR3 totals 16 residues. CDR3 DNA: TGTGCCAGTAGTATAAATCGGGGGGGCCGATTCAATGAGCAGTTCTTC. Its protein is CASSINRGGRFNEQFF.

CDR3 protein: CASSRTSGGMWELFF. The CDR3 nucleotides read TGTGCCAGCAGCCGGACTAGCGGGGGTATGTGGGAGCTGTTTTTT. The chain employs TRBV5-6 and TRBJ2-2, with 13 bases matching TRBD2. The CDR3 is 15 amino acids. V shed 4 bases, J shed 9 bases, and the junction held 6 bases outside the gene matches. Germline lookup yields CDR1 SGHDT and CDR2 YYEEEE.

The chain uses TRBV9 and TRBJ1-6; 8 nucleotides agree with TRBD1. CDR1 is SGDLS, CDR2 YYNGEE, per germline. The junction had 11 bases not matched to a gene; V was cut back by 0 bases and J by 0 bases. This CDR3 is 20 amino acids long. The CDR3 bases are TGTGCCAGCAGCGTAGGTACTTTATATCAGGGGGCCTCCTATAATTCACCCCTCCACTTT. Its translation: CASSVGTLYQGASYNSPLHF.

J is TRBJ2-5 and V is TRBV19; D unclear. Germline CDR1 and CDR2: LNHDA and SQIVND (reference sequence). The CDR3 spans 14 residues. V lost 0 bases to trimming and J lost 4 bases, with 9 bases between them. CDR3 protein: CASSIEFTGETQYF. As DNA, the CDR3 is TGTGCCAGTAGTATAGAATTTACCGGAGAGACCCAGTACTTC.

In its sample, this clone was seen a few times. This chain joins TRBV7-9 and TRBJ1-2; D remains ambiguous. The CDR3 has 14 residues. The V end was cut by 0 bases, the J end by 3 bases, with 8 bases between. Germline V CDR1 and CDR2: SEHNR, FQNEAQ (reference sequence). The CDR3 loop reads CASSLAREDYGYTF. As DNA, the CDR3 is TGTGCCAGCAGCTTAGCGAGGGAGGACTATGGCTACACCTTC.

This clone was observed a single time. The V gene is TRBV6-5, the J gene TRBJ1-6; the D gene is possibly TRBD1 (6 bases). The V gene's germline CDR1 is MNHEY and CDR2 SVGAGI. This CDR3 has 14 residues. Trimming removed 6 bases from V and 5 bases from J, with 11 bases in between. This CDR3 is CASRARQDNSPLHF. The CDR3 DNA reads TGTGCCAGCAGGGCCCGACAGGATAATTCACCCCTCCACTTT.

The chain combines TRBV5-1 with TRBJ2-6; D ambiguous. Trimming took off 4 bases at V and 0 bases at J, with 17 bases between the two ends. Germline V lookup: CDR1 SGHRS, CDR2 YFSETQ. This CDR3 comprises 18 residues. The CDR3 DNA sequence: TGCGCCAGCAGCCCTCGTGCTTCCTCAGCCTCTGGGGCCAACGTCCTGACTTTC. Encoded protein: CASSPRASSASGANVLTF.

V is TRBV5-1 and J is TRBJ1-2; D remains unclear. V lost 0 bases and J 0 bases, leaving 3 bases between the germline ends. The CDR3 covers 13 residues. CDR1 is SGHRS and CDR2 is YFSETQ in the germline V gene. This CDR3 reads CASSLATNYGYTF. The CDR3 bases are TGCGCCAGCAGCTTGGCCACTAACTATGGCTACACCTTC.

This clone was picked up one time. Here the CDR3 reads CASSEYMASGQETQYF. CDR3 in DNA: TGTGCCAGCAGTGAATATATGGCTAGTGGGCAAGAGACCCAGTACTTC. This chain connects TRBV25-1 to TRBJ2-5, with D unclear. CDR3 size: 16 residues. The germline gives CDR1 MGHDK, CDR2 SYGVNS. Trimming took 0 bases from V and 2 from J, leaving 13 bases between them.

This chain uses TRBV7-3 with TRBJ1-6; no clear D. The CDR3 covers 13 residues. Germline V gene data show CDR1 as SGHTA and CDR2 as FQGTGA. Trimming removed 2 bases at V and 10 bases at J, with 9 bases between. The CDR3 DNA reads TGTGCCAGCAGCTTAGGGATTGGCTCACCCCTCCACTTT. This gives the protein CASSLGIGSPLHF. Drawing the rest from reference TRBV7-3 and TRBJ1-6, the complete variable domain is GAGVSQTPSNKVTEKGKYVELRCDPISGHTALYWYRQSLGQGPEFLIYFQGTGAADDSGLPNDRFFAVRPEGSVSTLKIQRTERGDSAVYLCASSLGIGSPLHFGNGTRLTVT.

V gene TRBV7-9 combines with J gene TRBJ2-7; 7 bases are shared with TRBD2. V shed 1 base and J 7 bases; nucleotides not matched to a gene: 1. The germline V gene has CDR1 SEHNR and CDR2 FQNEAQ (reference sequence). There are 12 residues in the CDR3. The CDR3 sequence is CASSLGGGEQYF. For the CDR3, the DNA is TGTGCCAGCAGCTTAGGCGGGGGAGAGCAGTACTTC.